This T cell receptor (beta chain) originates from a study of identical twins. Study observations and caveats: Twin pairs had excess sharing that was weaker in beta out-of-frame sequences. Abundant cord blood beta clonotypes carried fewer insertions; memory repertoires showed none.

The germline V gene has CDR1 MNHEY and CDR2 SMNVEV (reference sequence). Trimming left V 6 bases short and J 4 bases short, with 14 bases between. The CDR3 length is 14 residues. Template switching added a universal primer binding site, and final cDNA carried unique molecular identifiers. Via MiXCR, TCRdb re-called the 5' RACE reads, giving one row per CDR3 protein. The table has 500,000 to 550,000 distinct CDR3 sequences, about a fifth seen once. A remark on this clonotype: Its antigen is as yet unknown.

The data also belong to a second study, concerning yellow fever vaccine responses in identical twins.

V is TRBV27 and J is TRBJ2-3; D might be TRBD1 (5 bases). The sequenced sample consisted of CD4+ T cells sorted from blood. This receptor was obtained from a woman between 18 and 30 years old in good health. CDR3 coding DNA: TGTGCCAGCAGGGTCTCCCGCAGGGCAGATACGCAGTATTTT. This gives the protein CASRVSRRADTQYF.